This is a list of T cell receptor beta chains from one sample in a study of shared clonotypes between healthy human individuals. Clones were read by immunoSEQ multiplex PCR, and TCRdb kept only the in-frame ones, dropping some. Among 1.5 million to 2.5 million clones listed, around 96% were seen once. The source material was naive CD8+ T cells sorted from blood. Receptors were obtained from a man younger than 30 in good health. The CDR3 runs from the conserved cysteine through the conserved F or W. D genes are given only for firm matches. Only some rows state a clone size, as once, few, many or a class for expanded clones.

TRBV10-3	-	15	TRBD2	TRBJ2-2	TGTGCCATGACTAGCGGGGGGGAGAACACCGGGGAGCTGTTTTTT	CAMTSGGENTGELFF
TRBV5-1	-	15	-	TRBJ2-7	TGCGCCAGCAGCTTGGGGGCCTTTTCCTCGTACGAGCAGTACTTC	CASSLGAFSSYEQYF
TRBV5-4	-	16	-	TRBJ2-3	TGTGCCAGCAGCTTTACAGGGGGGGGTAACACAGATACGCAGTATTTT	CASSFTGGGNTDTQYF
TRBV4-1	once	17	-	TRBJ2-3	TGCGCCAGCAGCCAAGAGGTGGGGGGTGGTGGGCCAGATACGCAGTATTTT	CASSQEVGGGGPDTQYF
TRBV13	-	16	TRBD2	TRBJ2-3	TGTGCCAGCAGCTTAATTAGCGGGGGAATGGCAGATACGCAGTATTTT	CASSLISGGMADTQYF
TRBV6-4	-	17	TRBD2	TRBJ2-5	TGTGCCAGCAGAAGTCTAGCGGGGGGCGCGCCCCAAGAGACCCAGTACTTC	CASRSLAGGAPQETQYF
TRBV7-9	-	14	-	TRBJ1-6	TGTGCCAGCAGCCCGTTATTGGGTGAGGGCACCCTCCACTTT	CASSPLLGEGTLHF
TRBV27	-	15	-	TRBJ2-1	TGTGCCAGCAGTTTGGAAGGGGACCTCTACAATGAGCAGTTCTTC	CASSLEGDLYNEQFF
TRBV6-5	-	14	TRBD2	TRBJ2-2	TGTGCCAGCAGTTACGGCGGGGGTACCGGGGAGCTGTTTTTT	CASSYGGGTGELFF
TRBV19	-	14	-	TRBJ2-7	TGTGCCAGTAGTATAGATGTGAGGGGCTACGAGCAGTACTTC	CASSIDVRGYEQYF
TRBV10-1	-	14	-	TRBJ2-7	TGCGCCAGCAGTGTTGTGCTTAAAGACTACGAGCAGTACTTC	CASSVVLKDYEQYF
TRBV12-5	-	13	-	TRBJ2-7	TGTGCTAGTGGTGTAGCAGGGGACAACGAGCAGTACTTC	CASGVAGDNEQYF
TRBV5-6	-	15	-	TRBJ2-7	TGTGCCAGCAGCTTGGGTCGGGGCAGCACCTACGAGCAGTACTTC	CASSLGRGSTYEQYF
TRBV7-8	-	17	TRBD1	TRBJ2-5	TGTGCCAGCAGCGCCATCGGGACAGGGGAAATCCAAGAGACCCAGTACTTC	CASSAIGTGEIQETQYF
TRBV11-3	-	16	TRBD2	TRBJ2-2	TGTGCCAGCAGCCTGGGACTAGCGGGGATGTTCGGGGAGCTGTTTTTT	CASSLGLAGMFGELFF
TRBV27	-	13	TRBD1	TRBJ2-7	TGTGCCAGCAGTTTCACGACAGGGTACGAGCAGTACTTC	CASSFTTGYEQYF
TRBV27	once	17	-	TRBJ2-7	TGTGCCAGCAGTCCGACGACATCCCGGCGGTCTCTCTACGAGCAGTACTTC	CASSPTTSRRSLYEQYF
TRBV7-9	once	17	-	TRBJ1-4	TGTGCCAGCAGCTTAGGCAGGGAAGACTTCTGGCATGAAAAACTGTTTTTT	CASSLGREDFWHEKLFF
TRBV7-9	once	15	-	TRBJ1-2	TGTGCCAGCAGCTCAGGGGCAGCCCCTAACTATGGCTACACCTTC	CASSSGAAPNYGYTF
TRBV19	-	13	-	TRBJ2-2	TGTGCCAGTAGTATTGCGGAAACCGGGGAGCTGTTTTTT	CASSIAETGELFF
TRBV19	-	14	TRBD2	TRBJ2-7	TGTGCCAGTTCTGAGCTAGCGGGTTCGGGAGAGCAGTACTTC	CASSELAGSGEQYF
TRBV7-9	-	16	TRBD2	TRBJ2-5	TGTGCCAGCAGCCCACCCTCGGGACTAGCACAAGAGACCCAGTACTTC	CASSPPSGLAQETQYF
TRBV6-1	-	15	TRBD1	TRBJ2-7	TGTGCCAGCAGTCAGGGGGCCCACGGACCATACGAGCAGTACTTC	CASSQGAHGPYEQYF
TRBV7-9	-	14	-	TRBJ1-5	TGTGCCAGCAGCCCAGCAGGTAGCAATCAGCCCCAGCATTTT	CASSPAGSNQPQHF